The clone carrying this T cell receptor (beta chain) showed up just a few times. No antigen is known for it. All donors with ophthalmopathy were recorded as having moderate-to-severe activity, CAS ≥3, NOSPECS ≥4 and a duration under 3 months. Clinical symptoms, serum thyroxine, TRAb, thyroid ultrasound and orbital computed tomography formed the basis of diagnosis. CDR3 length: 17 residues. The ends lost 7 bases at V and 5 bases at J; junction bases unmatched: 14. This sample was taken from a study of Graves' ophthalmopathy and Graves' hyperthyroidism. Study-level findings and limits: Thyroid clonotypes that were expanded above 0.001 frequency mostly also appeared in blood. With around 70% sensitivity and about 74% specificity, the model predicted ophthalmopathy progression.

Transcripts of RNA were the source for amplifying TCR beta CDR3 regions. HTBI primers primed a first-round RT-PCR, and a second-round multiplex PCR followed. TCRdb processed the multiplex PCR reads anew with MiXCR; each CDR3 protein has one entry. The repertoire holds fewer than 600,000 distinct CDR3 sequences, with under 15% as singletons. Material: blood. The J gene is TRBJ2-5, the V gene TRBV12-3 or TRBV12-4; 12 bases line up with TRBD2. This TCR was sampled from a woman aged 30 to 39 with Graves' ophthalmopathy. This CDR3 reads CASNHDFLAGGLETQYF. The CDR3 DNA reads TGTGCCAGCAATCATGATTTTCTAGCGGGGGGGCTCGAGACCCAGTACTTC.